This T cell receptor beta chain was sequenced during a study of prognosis after radiotherapy for stage I lung cancer. Whole-study context: All of the enrolled patients had stage I non-small cell lung cancer, and they joined between April 2018 and January 2019.

Among the patients, all were node-negative on CT and PET/CT, and none had received prior chemotherapy or radiotherapy or had other malignancies. Peripheral blood samples of 4.5 to 7 milliliters were drawn at each of two time points. V was clipped by 3 bases and J by 0 bases, with 9 bases between them. The CDR3 covers 14 residues. The germline V gene encodes CDR1 DFQATT and CDR2 SNEGSKA (reference sequence). Amplification of the TCR beta CDR3 (from genomic DNA) was done by two-round multiplex PCR. Each TRBV and TRBJ gene had its own primer in the first PCR round. TCRdb redid the calling of the multiplex PCR reads with MiXCR, one entry per CDR3 protein. The sample has 15,000 to 20,000 distinct CDR3 sequences; about 50% are singletons.

The clonotype comes from a donor aged 50 or older with non-small cell lung cancer. This rearrangement joins TRBV20-1 to TRBJ1-3; possibly TRBD1 for D (5 bases). The sequencing here drew on PBMCs, taken before or after stereotactic body radiation therapy (not recorded which). CDR3 region: CSASIGASGNTIYF. CDR3 coding DNA: TGCAGTGCTAGTATTGGGGCCTCTGGAAACACCATATATTTT.